This entry concerns a single TCR beta chain. This entry belongs to a study of blood T cells in healthy people across ages. It was with a sample-barcoded 5' primer and a J-beta primer mix that a second PCR of roughly 7 to 12 cycles was run. A template-switch adaptor that had 12 random nucleotides put a tag on each cDNA molecule. One entry per CDR3 protein results from TCRdb running MiXCR on the 5' RACE reads. The sample includes hundreds of thousands of distinct CDR3 sequences, under 55% seen only once; the top ten take roughly 25%. Between the trimmed V and J ends, which lost 5 bases and 8 bases, there was a span of 7 bases. The CDR3 has 11 amino acids. Germline assignment: CDR1 SGHTA and CDR2 FQGNSA. The amount of total RNA extracted per sample was at least 5 micrograms.

The rearrangement uses TRBV7-2 and TRBJ2-1, with D uncertain. The sample comprised blood. This sequence originates from a man aged 80 or over in good health. Written as DNA, the CDR3 is TGTGCCAGCAGCCCTAAACATGAGCAGTTCTTC. The encoded protein is CASSPKHEQFF.